The 32 T cell receptor beta chains reported below all come from one sample, sequenced in a study of OX40 agonist ivuxolimab in advanced cancers. The protocol was immunoSEQ multiplex PCR, while the TCRdb copy is restricted to in-frame clones and leaves out a portion. The table has tens of thousands of clones, about 94% seen once; the top ten hold over 0.35%. The sample in question was CD4+ or CD8+ T cells sorted from blood, obtained in a trial of the OX40 agonist ivuxolimab. All receptors derive from an adult with an advanced solid tumor such as melanoma, head and neck, liver or kidney cancer.

The rearrangement uses TRBV30 and TRBJ2-4, with D perhaps TRBD2 (6 bases). Germline values: CDR1 GTSNPN, CDR2 SVGIG (reference sequence). CDR3 length: 13 residues. Trimming cost V 3 bases and J 1 base, with 7 bases left between them. The CDR3 bases are TGTGCCTGGAGGGGGAGGGCCAAAAACATTCAGTACTTC. Translating gives CAWRGRAKNIQYF. Full variable domain (rest looked up from reference TRBV30 and TRBJ2-4): SQTIHQWPATLVQPVGSPLSLECTVEGTSNPNLYWYRQAAGRGLQLLFYSVGIGQISSEVPQNLSASRPQDRQFILSSKKLLLSDSGFYLCAWRGRAKNIQYFGAGTRLSVL.

The chain combines TRBV7-8 with TRBJ1-1; TRBD1 is a possible D gene (5 bases). The CDR3 has 15 amino acids. Germline assignment: CDR1 SGHVS and CDR2 FQNEAQ. V was shortened by 5 bases and J by 4 bases, with 17 bases between the two germline ends. Here the CDR3 DNA reads TGTGCCAGCAGCACATGGACCCCGGGGGTCACTGAAGCTTTCTTT. Its protein product is CASSTWTPGVTEAFF.

This chain connects TRBV5-1 to TRBJ2-5; 8 bases agree with TRBD2. CDR1 and CDR2 (germline): SGHRS, YFSETQ. With V trimmed by 5 bases and J by 1 base, 4 bases remained unmatched. The CDR3 has 14 residues. The CDR3 spells CASSSGASQETQYF. The CDR3, as DNA: TGCGCCAGCAGTAGCGGGGCTTCCCAAGAGACCCAGTACTTC.

The chain has TRBV19 and TRBJ2-4, with 9 bases lining up with TRBD2. J lost 6 bases, V lost 3 bases, and 3 bases had no gene match. CDR3 size: 14 residues. Germline values: CDR1 LNHDA, CDR2 SQIVND (reference sequence). CDR3 in DNA: TGTGCCAGTAGTATGCAACTAGCGGGAAACATTCAGTACTTC. It codes for CASSMQLAGNIQYF.

The CDR3 DNA sequence: TGTGCCAGTAGAACAGATAAATATAGCAATCAGCCCCAGCATTTT. This translates into CASRTDKYSNQPQHF. This chain joins TRBV19 and TRBJ1-5; D not certain. The germline V gene encodes CDR1 LNHDA and CDR2 SQIVND (reference sequence). The V end lost 6 bases, the J end lost 0 bases, and 12 bases lay between the germline ends. This CDR3 contains 15 residues.

A single count supports this clone. The chain uses TRBV27 and TRBJ2-5; either TRBD1 or TRBD2 may supply D (5 bases each). This CDR3 contains 19 residues. Germline CDR1 reads MNHEY; CDR2 reads SMNVEV (reference sequence). With 2 bases removed from V and 2 bases from J, the gap between germline ends came to 24 bases. This chain's CDR3 is CASSLPLGLSLGEQETQYF. The CDR3 nucleotides read TGTGCCAGCAGTTTACCCCTCGGCTTGTCTTTGGGGGAACAAGAGACCCAGTACTTC.

The chain recombines TRBV7-8 with TRBJ2-6; D unclear. V lost 1 base to trimming and J lost 1 base, with 5 bases between them. CDR1 SGHVS and CDR2 FQNEAQ come from the germline V gene. The CDR3 contains 15 residues. The CDR3 region has the DNA TGTGCCAGCAGCTTAGGAGGTTCTGGGGCCAACGTCCTGACTTTC. It encodes CASSLGGSGANVLTF.

The sample holds one count of this clone. This chain links TRBV6-1 with TRBJ2-7; 9 nucleotides agree with TRBD2. The CDR3 loop spans 15 amino acids. V was clipped by 7 bases and J by 2 bases; unmatched bases: 9. The germline gives CDR1 MNHNS, CDR2 SASEGT. The CDR3 nucleotides are TGTGCCAGCATATCAGGCGGGAGGGCCGCCTACGAGCAGTACTTC. Translated: CASISGGRAAYEQYF.

The rearrangement uses TRBV4-3 and TRBJ2-7; D is unclear. The CDR3 loop spans 13 amino acids. The V and J ends lost 0 bases and 7 bases respectively, with 10 bases between them. Germline assignment: CDR1 LGHNA and CDR2 YSLEER. CDR3 nucleotides: TGCGCCAGCAGCCAAGATAGAGTGGGGGAGCAGTACTTC. Its protein is CASSQDRVGEQYF.

The V and J genes are TRBV6-1 and TRBJ2-7, with 8 bases aligning to TRBD1. From germline, CDR1 is MNHNS and CDR2 SASEGT. The CDR3 covers 14 residues. The trim removed 4 bases at V and 5 bases at J, leaving 7 bases unmatched. The CDR3, as DNA: TGTGCCAGCAGTGGAAGCTCAGGGGGCGACGAGCAGTACTTC. Translated: CASSGSSGGDEQYF.

This CDR3 reads CASSPSTPSSYEQYF. As DNA, the CDR3 is TGTGCCAGCAGTCCGAGTACTCCCAGCTCCTACGAGCAGTACTTC. V gene TRBV28 combines with J gene TRBJ2-7; D uncertain. The CDR3 totals 15 residues. Germline V lookup: CDR1 MDHEN, CDR2 SYDVKM. Trimming removed 5 bases from V and 0 bases from J, with 14 bases in between.

This sequence joins TRBV5-8 and TRBJ2-1, with 7 bases aligning to TRBD2. With 2 bases clipped from V and 9 bases from J, the junction kept 14 bases outside the gene matches. The germline V gene has CDR1 SGHTS and CDR2 YDEGEE. The CDR3 has 16 amino acids. The CDR3 is CASSFDSGPLGVEQFF. The CDR3 DNA reads TGTGCCAGCAGCTTTGATAGCGGGCCTTTGGGGGTTGAGCAGTTCTTC.

The V call is TRBV2, the J call TRBJ2-1; TRBD1 is a possible D gene (6 bases). Trimming removed 7 bases at V and 5 bases at J, with 18 bases between. Per the germline V gene, CDR1 is SNHLY and CDR2 is FYNNEI. This CDR3 spans 15 amino acids. The CDR3 region is CASTIPGHVNNEQFF. DNA of the CDR3: TGTGCCAGCACGATTCCGGGACACGTGAACAATGAGCAGTTCTTC.

CDR3 protein: CASSVAAGLRETQYF. DNA of the CDR3: TGTGCCAGCAGCGTAGCCGCAGGCCTCCGGGAGACCCAGTACTTC. The chain links TRBV9 to TRBJ2-5; the D is unclear. Germline V gene data show CDR1 as SGDLS and CDR2 as YYNGEE. The CDR3 spans 15 residues. The V gene lost 0 bases and the J gene lost 5 bases, with 14 bases spanning the gap.

The chain is built from TRBV5-1 and TRBJ2-1, with a tentative D call TRBD2 (7 bases). This CDR3 is built from 16 residues. The germline V and J ends were trimmed by 6 bases and 1 base, with 17 bases remaining between them. CDR1 and CDR2 (germline): SGHRS, YFSETQ. The CDR3 bases are TGCGCCAGCACCCGAAAAGGGGGGGAGTCCTACAATGAGCAGTTCTTC. Translated: CASTRKGGESYNEQFF.

V gene TRBV27 combines with J gene TRBJ2-7, with no clear D. Per germline, CDR1 MNHEY and CDR2 SMNVEV (reference sequence). Trimming pared 5 bases from V and 7 bases from J, leaving 21 bases between. This CDR3 region has 15 residues. The DNA for the CDR3 is TGTGCCAGCAGTCCTAGTCCCCGTGTTCATAGGGAGCAGTACTTC. Amino acid sequence: CASSPSPRVHREQYF.

J is TRBJ2-3 and V is TRBV7-6, with D unclear. This CDR3 contains 15 residues. Trimming left V 1 base short and J 0 bases short, with 8 bases between. The V gene's germline CDR1 is SGHVS and CDR2 FNYEAQ. CDR3: CASSLGVSSTDTQYF. The CDR3 nucleotides are TGTGCCAGCAGCTTAGGCGTCTCTAGCACAGATACGCAGTATTTT.

The V and J genes are TRBV7-2 and TRBJ1-3, with D uncertain. The CDR3 contains 18 residues. V was pared by 1 base and J by 1 base, with 17 bases between. Per germline, CDR1 SGHTA and CDR2 FQGNSA. The CDR3 region is CASSLGLGRGASGNTIYF. Here the CDR3 DNA reads TGTGCCAGCAGCTTAGGTCTAGGACGCGGCGCATCTGGAAACACCATATATTTT. The whole variable domain, remainder taken from reference TRBV7-2 and TRBJ1-3, is GAGVSQSPSNKVTEKGKDVELRCDPISGHTALYWYRQSLGQGLEFLIYFQGNSAPDKSGLPSDRFSAERTGGSVSTLTIQRTQQEDSAVYLCASSLGLGRGASGNTIYFGEGSWLTVV.

The V call is TRBV5-1, the J call TRBJ1-2; the D gene is possibly TRBD1 (5 bases). Germline CDR1 and CDR2: SGHRS and YFSETQ. Trimming took 4 bases from V and 8 from J, leaving 15 bases between them. The CDR3 sequence is 13 residues long. CDR3 in amino acids: CASSPQEGRGYTF. DNA for the CDR3: TGCGCCAGCAGCCCACAGGAGGGCCGGGGCTACACCTTC.

J is TRBJ2-5 and V is TRBV13; 8 bases align to TRBD1. The germline V gene encodes CDR1 PRHDT and CDR2 FYEKMQ (reference sequence). V was clipped by 6 bases and J by 5 bases; unmatched bases: 8. CDR3 length: 14 amino acids. CDR3 in amino acids: CASSRQGARETQYF. CDR3 bases: TGTGCCAGCAGTCGGCAGGGGGCTCGGGAGACCCAGTACTTC. Using reference TRBV13 and TRBJ2-5 for the parts outside the CDR3, the full variable domain is AAGVIQSPRHLIKEKRETATLKCYPIPRHDTVYWYQQGPGQDPQFLISFYEKMQSDKGSIPDRFSAQQFSDYHSELNMSSLELGDSALYFCASSRQGARETQYFGPGTRLLVL.

J is TRBJ2-2 and V is TRBV19, with no clear D. This CDR3 is built from 15 residues. V was shortened by 3 bases and J by 2 bases, with 10 bases between the two germline ends. Germline lookup yields CDR1 LNHDA and CDR2 SQIVND (reference sequence). The CDR3 here is CASSMKQSNTGELFF. The CDR3 DNA is TGTGCCAGTAGTATGAAACAGTCCAACACCGGGGAGCTGTTTTTT.

The rearrangement links TRBV5-6 to TRBJ2-5; a weak D match, TRBD2 (6 bases). The length of the CDR3 is 19 residues. CDR1 SGHDT and CDR2 YYEEEE come from the germline V gene. V gave up 0 bases and J gave up 4 bases, with 25 bases separating them. CDR3 amino acids: CASSLGSAGRIGWGETQYF. DNA for the CDR3: TGTGCCAGCAGCTTGGGGTCGGCCGGGAGAATAGGTTGGGGAGAGACCCAGTACTTC.

This rearrangement joins TRBV7-2 to TRBJ2-1, with TRBD2 matching 12 bases. Unmatched junction bases numbered 9, after V lost 6 bases and J lost 9 bases. This CDR3 spans 15 amino acids. Germline V gene lookup returns CDR1 SGHTA and CDR2 FQGNSA. CDR3 nucleotides: TGTGCCAGCAGACCTCTAGCGGGAGGGCCGGGTGAGCAGTTCTTC. As protein: CASRPLAGGPGEQFF.

This chain links TRBV2 with TRBJ2-3, with no clear D. V lost 6 bases to trimming and J lost 4 bases, with 17 bases between them. This CDR3 contains 15 residues. Germline V CDR1 and CDR2: SNHLY, FYNNEI. CDR3 region: CASSDTTDSADTQYF. The CDR3 region has the DNA TGTGCCAGCAGCGACACGACGGATTCTGCAGATACGCAGTATTTT.

The rearrangement joins TRBV7-6 to TRBJ2-1; 8 bases align to TRBD2. Germline V gene lookup returns CDR1 SGHVS and CDR2 FNYEAQ. V lost 1 base and J lost 0; bases outside the gene matches: 8. The CDR3 length is 18 residues. As DNA, the CDR3 is TGTGCCAGCAGCTTAGACCTAAGCGGGAGAAGCTCCTACAATGAGCAGTTCTTC. It encodes CASSLDLSGRSSYNEQFF.

The chain links TRBV15 to TRBJ2-3; D gene uncertain. The length of the CDR3 is 12 residues. Trimming took 0 bases from V and 7 from J, leaving 5 bases between them. The germline V gene has CDR1 LNHNV and CDR2 YYDKDF (reference sequence). For the CDR3, the DNA is TGTGCCACCAGCAGAGAAGGGAATACGCAGTATTTT. Translated, it gives CATSREGNTQYF. Using reference TRBV15 and TRBJ2-3 for the parts outside the CDR3, the full variable domain is DAMVIQNPRYQVTQFGKPVTLSCSQTLNHNVMYWYQQKSSQAPKLLFHYYDKDFNNEADTPDNFQSRRPNTSFCFLDIRSPGLGDTAMYLCATSREGNTQYFGPGTRLTVL.

The chain uses TRBV5-1 and TRBJ2-3, with TRBD2 identical over 12 bases. Trimming took 1 base from V and 5 from J; bases not matched to a gene: 5. From germline, CDR1 is SGHRS and CDR2 YFSETQ. The CDR3 contains 16 residues. The CDR3 protein is CASSLRTSGNVDTQYF. The CDR3, as DNA: TGCGCCAGCAGCTTGAGGACTAGCGGGAATGTAGATACGCAGTATTTT.

V gene TRBV29-1 combines with J gene TRBJ2-6; no definite D call. In germline, CDR1 is SQVTM, CDR2 ANQGSEA. Trimming left V 7 bases short and J 0 bases short, with 4 bases between. The CDR3 runs 12 residues. The CDR3 spells CSARSGANVLTF. The CDR3 bases are TGCAGCGCCCGCTCTGGGGCCAACGTCCTGACTTTC.

The V gene is TRBV10-2, the J gene TRBJ2-5, with 11 bases matching TRBD2. The CDR3 extends over 14 amino acids. From germline, CDR1 is WSHSY and CDR2 SAAADI. V gave up 6 bases and J gave up 4 bases; unmatched junction bases: 4. The CDR3, as DNA: TGCGCCAGCAGGTTAGCGGGAGGGGTAGAGACCCAGTACTTC. It yields the protein CASRLAGGVETQYF.

This chain uses TRBV7-9 with TRBJ1-2; 8 positions agree with TRBD1. The CDR3 has 14 amino acids. V was pared by 1 base and J by 5 bases, with 3 bases of the junction left unmatched. Germline lookup yields CDR1 SEHNR and CDR2 FQNEAQ (reference sequence). The CDR3 region has the DNA TGTGCCAGCAGCTTAGACCGACAGGGGTATGGCTACACCTTC. It specifies CASSLDRQGYGYTF.

The J gene is TRBJ2-5, the V gene TRBV11-3, with 7 bases identical to TRBD2. Germline trimming cut 1 base from V and 4 bases from J; bases unmatched to any gene: 9. The CDR3 runs to 16 residues. Germline V gene sequence: CDR1 SGHNT, CDR2 YENEEA. This chain's CDR3 is CASSLGVGEGLETQYF. The CDR3 bases are TGTGCCAGCAGCTTAGGAGTCGGGGAGGGTCTAGAGACCCAGTACTTC.

As regards this clone: The same CDR3 can be traced to other DNA sequences in this sample. The CDR3 here is CASSYGDRGNYGYTF. In DNA, the CDR3 is TGTGCCAGCAGTTACGGGGACAGGGGAAACTATGGCTACACCTTC. The rearrangement uses TRBV6-6 and TRBJ1-2; 10 positions match TRBD1. Germline CDR1 is MNHNY and CDR2 is SVGAGI (reference sequence). The CDR3 has 15 residues. The V and J ends lost 2 bases and 2 bases, in that order; junction bases with no gene match: 2.